This section outlines one TCR beta chain sequence together with its context. Produced via immunoSEQ multiplex PCR; TCRdb's table is partial and in-frame only. The sample has about 89,000 clones, roughly 84% seen once. The entry originates in a study of control samples from healthy donors and cancer patients. V lost 8 bases and J lost 1, with 10 bases in between. Germline CDR1 LNHDA, CDR2 SQIVND (reference sequence). The length of the CDR3 is 13 residues. The sequence derives from a woman in her forties in good health. Sequenced material: blood. The chain employs TRBV19 and TRBJ2-3; D not certain. The CDR3: CASDQTRTDTQYF. Here the CDR3 DNA reads TGTGCCAGTGACCAGACTCGCACAGATACGCAGTATTTT.